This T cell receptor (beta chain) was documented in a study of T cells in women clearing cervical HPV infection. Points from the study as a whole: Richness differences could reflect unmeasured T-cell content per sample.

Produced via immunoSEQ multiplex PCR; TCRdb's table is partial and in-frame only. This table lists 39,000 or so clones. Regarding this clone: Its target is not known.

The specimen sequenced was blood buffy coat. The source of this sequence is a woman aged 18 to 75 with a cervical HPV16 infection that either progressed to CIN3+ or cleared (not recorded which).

The CDR3 here is CSARDPGGYQETQYF. The part of the CDR3 DNA that was read is TGCAGTGCTAGAGATCCGGGGGGATATCAAGAGACG. This chain uses TRBV20-1 with TRBJ2-3; 7 bases align to TRBD2. The DNA ends 3 residues before the CDR3 does, and the rest of the CDR3 is filled in from the germline J gene. In germline, CDR1 is DFQATT, CDR2 SNEGSKA (reference sequence). The length of the CDR3 is 15 residues.